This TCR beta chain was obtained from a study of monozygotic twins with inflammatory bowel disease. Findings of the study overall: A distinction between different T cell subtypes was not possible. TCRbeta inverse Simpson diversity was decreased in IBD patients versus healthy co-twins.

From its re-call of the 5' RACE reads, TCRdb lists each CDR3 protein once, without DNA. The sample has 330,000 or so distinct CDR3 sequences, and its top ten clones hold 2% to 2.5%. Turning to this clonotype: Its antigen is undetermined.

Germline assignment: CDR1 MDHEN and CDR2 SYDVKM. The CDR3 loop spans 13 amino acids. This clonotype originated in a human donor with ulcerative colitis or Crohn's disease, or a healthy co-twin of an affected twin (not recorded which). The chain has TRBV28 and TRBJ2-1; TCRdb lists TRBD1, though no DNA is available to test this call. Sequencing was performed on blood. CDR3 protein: CASSGTVYNEQFF.